These 21 T cell receptor beta chains originate from one sample sequenced in a study of blood T cell repertoires in COVID-19. The protocol was immunoSEQ multiplex PCR, while the TCRdb copy is restricted to in-frame clones and leaves out a portion. The sample yields approximately 75,000 clones, approximately 82% seen once. The sequencing sample was made of peripheral blood. All receptors come from a human donor in a cohort sampled during active COVID-19.

V is TRBV19 and J is TRBJ2-7; possibly TRBD2 for D (5 bases). The germline V gene encodes CDR1 LNHDA and CDR2 SQIVND (reference sequence). Trimming pared 5 bases from V and 5 bases from J, leaving 19 bases between. This CDR3 has 15 amino acids. The CDR3 sequence: CASSASWGVLHEQYF. CDR3 in DNA: TGTGCCAGTAGTGCCTCATGGGGAGTACTCCACGAGCAGTACTTC.

This sequence joins TRBV6-5 and TRBJ2-7; D is ambiguous. The germline CDR1 and CDR2 sequences are MNHEY and SVGAGI. The CDR3 consists of 11 residues. The germline V and J ends were trimmed by 5 bases and 4 bases, with 6 bases remaining between them. The CDR3 region is CASSQKYEQYF. The DNA of the CDR3 is TGTGCCAGCAGTCAAAAATACGAGCAGTACTTC.

With respect to this clone: The identical CDR3 is also encoded by other nucleotide sequences in the sample. The V and J genes are TRBV19 and TRBJ1-5, with D maybe TRBD1 (5 bases). This CDR3 contains 11 residues. V was cut by 6 bases and J by 7 bases, with 7 bases left in between. Germline loops: CDR1 LNHDA, CDR2 SQIVND (reference sequence). Written as DNA, the CDR3 is TGTGCCAGTAGCCAGGGCCAGCCCCAGCATTTT. Translating gives CASSQGQPQHF.

The chain joins TRBV11-2 to TRBJ2-7, with D uncertain. Germline V gives CDR1 SGHAT, CDR2 FQNNGV. Deletions cut 1 base from V and 2 bases from J, with 9 bases between. The CDR3 consists of 14 residues. This CDR3 reads CASSLVTGAYEQYF. The CDR3 region has the DNA TGTGCCAGCAGCTTAGTGACTGGAGCCTACGAGCAGTACTTC.

The chain links TRBV20-1 to TRBJ2-3, with a tentative D call TRBD2 (5 bases). Germline CDR1 is DFQATT and CDR2 is SNEGSKA (reference sequence). The V gene lost 3 bases and the J gene lost 1 base, with 11 bases spanning the gap. The CDR3 sequence is 14 residues long. CDR3 coding DNA: TGCAGTGCTAGTATGCGTAGCGGCACAGATACGCAGTATTTT. It yields the protein CSASMRSGTDTQYF.

The rearrangement joins TRBV18 to TRBJ1-3, with 8 bases that match TRBD1. Looked up from germline, CDR1 is KGHSH and CDR2 is LQKENI. This CDR3 spans 16 amino acids. After removal of 3 bases from V and 0 bases from J, the junction contained 4 bases not matched to a gene. CDR3 DNA: TGTGCCAGCTCACCCAGGGGGCAAGACTCTGGAAACACCATATATTTT. This gives the protein CASSPRGQDSGNTIYF.

The chain is built from TRBV5-1 and TRBJ2-3, with 8 bases aligning to TRBD2. Per germline, CDR1 SGHRS and CDR2 YFSETQ. V shed 4 bases, J shed 6 bases, and the junction held 10 bases outside the gene matches. This CDR3 is 15 amino acids long. The DNA of the CDR3 is TGCGCCAGCAGCGGGGGCGCGGGGGGCGAGGATACGCAGTATTTT. It yields the protein CASSGGAGGEDTQYF.

V is TRBV28 and J is TRBJ2-7; TRBD1 matches at 10 bases. The length of the CDR3 is 15 residues. Germline V CDR1 and CDR2: MDHEN, SYDVKM. J was trimmed by 2 bases and V by 5 bases; bases with no gene match: 6. Here the CDR3 reads CASSLPGQGTYEQYF. Written as DNA, the CDR3 is TGTGCCAGCAGTCTTCCGGGACAGGGGACCTACGAGCAGTACTTC.

The rearrangement links TRBV5-1 to TRBJ2-1; no reliable D call. The CDR3 has 14 amino acids. V dropped 3 bases and J dropped 2 bases, with 9 bases sitting between them. Germline V gene lookup returns CDR1 SGHRS and CDR2 YFSETQ. CDR3: CASSSTFTYNEQFF. In nucleotides, the CDR3 is TGCGCCAGCAGCTCAACATTTACCTACAATGAGCAGTTCTTC.

This chain uses TRBV10-3 with TRBJ2-7; the D gene is possibly TRBD2 (6 bases). The CDR3 has 11 residues. Germline CDR1 ENHRY, CDR2 SYGVKD. V lost 9 bases and J 7 bases, leaving 13 bases between the germline ends. The CDR3 loop is CAMRGTNEQYF. CDR3 DNA sequence: TGTGCCATGCGCGGGACGAATGAGCAGTACTTC.

V gene TRBV6-5 combines with J gene TRBJ1-3; D is undetermined. Between the trimmed V and J ends, which lost 8 bases and 7 bases, there was a span of 12 bases. There are 12 residues in the CDR3. Germline CDR1 MNHEY, CDR2 SVGAGI. This chain's CDR3 is CASALLRNTIYF. CDR3 in DNA: TGTGCCAGCGCTCTCCTGCGCAACACCATATATTTT.

The CDR3, as DNA: TGCAGCGTGTGTCGGGAGTCCAGTCCGAACACTGAAGCTTTCTTT. It encodes CSVCRESSPNTEAFF. V is TRBV29-1 and J is TRBJ1-1, with D uncertain. Trimming pared 6 bases from V and 1 base from J, leaving 18 bases between. This CDR3 has 15 residues. Germline lookup yields CDR1 SQVTM and CDR2 ANQGSEA.

V usage is TRBV7-3 and J usage is TRBJ1-3; 7 bases line up with TRBD1. Unmatched junction bases numbered 9, after V lost 4 bases and J lost 0 bases. CDR1 SGHTA and CDR2 FQGTGA come from the germline V gene. This CDR3 is 17 amino acids long. The DNA of the CDR3 is TGTGCCAGCAGCTCCTACTCGGGACAGCTCTCTGGAAACACCATATATTTT. Translated: CASSSYSGQLSGNTIYF.

V usage is TRBV1 and J usage is TRBJ2-7; the DNA was not used to check the table's D call, TRBD2. TRBV1 is a pseudogene. The CDR3 has 16 amino acids. CDR3 sequence reads: CTSSQEYRGSSYEQYF. The CDR3 nucleotides read TGCACCAGCAGCCAAGAGTATCGGGGGAGCTCCTACGAGCAGTACTTC.

This sequence joins TRBV2 and TRBJ1-6, with unresolved D. The CDR3 has 12 amino acids. V was trimmed by 7 bases and J by 5 bases, leaving 6 bases between them. The germline gives CDR1 SNHLY, CDR2 FYNNEI. CDR3 amino acids: CASKGDNSPLHF. CDR3 DNA sequence: TGTGCCAGCAAAGGAGATAATTCACCCCTCCACTTT.

Regarding this clone: The germline gene is not matched at one end of the junction; a read error may be the cause. The genes are TRBV5-8 and TRBJ1-5; TRBD1 might be the D (6 bases). The germline gives CDR1 SGHTS, CDR2 YDEGEE. The CDR3 covers 11 residues. CDR3 sequence (DNA): TGTGCCAGCAGCTTGGGGGGGGGCACGGATTTT. Encoded protein: CASSLGGGTDF.

V gene TRBV6-6 combines with J gene TRBJ1-1; 7 bases agree with TRBD1. The V gene's germline CDR1 is MNHNY and CDR2 SVGAGI (reference sequence). The CDR3 is made up of 14 amino acids. Trimming at V came to 7 bases and at J to 3 bases, leaving 8 bases not matched to a gene. The CDR3 DNA is TGTGCCAGCAACCTCAGGGGGATCGACACTGAAGCTTTCTTT. It translates to CASNLRGIDTEAFF.

This chain connects TRBV2 to TRBJ2-5; 9 positions agree with TRBD2. Germline V lookup: CDR1 SNHLY, CDR2 FYNNEI. The CDR3 length is 15 residues. The junction had 13 bases not matched to a gene; V was cut back by 7 bases and J by 7 bases. CDR3 in DNA: TGTGCCAGCACTCAACTAGCGGGTCTCCAGGGGACCCAGTACTTC. Translated, it gives CASTQLAGLQGTQYF. The whole variable domain, filled in from reference TRBV2 and TRBJ2-5, reads EPEVTQTPSHQVTQMGQEVILRCVPISNHLYFYWYRQILGQKVEFLVSFYNNEISEKSEIFDDQFSVERPDGSNFTLKIRSTKLEDSAMYFCASTQLAGLQGTQYFGPGTRLLVL.

The CDR3 DNA follows: TGTGCCAGCAGCCTCCCGCGAGGCTGGGCGAACACCGGGGAGCTGTTTTTT. The encoded protein is CASSLPRGWANTGELFF. The rearrangement links TRBV11-3 to TRBJ2-2; no clear D gene. This CDR3 is built from 17 residues. Germline values: CDR1 SGHNT, CDR2 YENEEA. The germline V and J ends were trimmed by 5 bases and 0 bases, with 16 bases remaining between them.

The chain couples TRBV7-9 to TRBJ2-2; no firm D call. The CDR3 runs to 13 residues. V was trimmed by 3 bases and J by 4 bases, leaving 6 bases between them. CDR1 is SEHNR, CDR2 FQNEAQ, per germline (reference sequence). CDR3 region: CASSFGGTGELFF. The CDR3 nucleotides read TGTGCCAGCAGCTTCGGTGGCACCGGGGAGCTGTTTTTT.

The chain recombines TRBV10-3 with TRBJ2-7; D perhaps matches TRBD1 (6 bases). CDR1 is ENHRY, CDR2 SYGVKD, per germline. This CDR3 comprises 13 residues. The V end was cut by 2 bases, the J end by 4 bases, with 9 bases between. The CDR3 here is CAISEPGTYEQYF. The DNA of the CDR3 is TGTGCCATCAGTGAGCCCGGGACATACGAGCAGTACTTC.